These 5 T cell receptor beta chains share one sample of origin, sequenced in a study of STAT5B mutations in CD4+ large granular lymphocyte leukemia. TCRdb's table, derived via immunoSEQ multiplex PCR, lists solely in-frame clones and lacks some. The sample includes approximately 32,000 clones, 69% of them seen just once. The material sequenced was CD4+ T cells from blood buffy coats. Source of these receptors: a human donor in good health.

The V gene is TRBV19, the J gene TRBJ1-6; perhaps TRBD1 as D (5 bases). Germline CDR1 reads LNHDA; CDR2 reads SQIVND (reference sequence). V was trimmed by 0 bases and J by 7 bases, leaving 13 bases between them. The CDR3 sequence is 16 residues long. CDR3 coding DNA: TGTGCCAGTAGTATAGATATGGGACGGACGAATTCACCCCTCCACTTT. Protein sequence: CASSIDMGRTNSPLHF.

This clone occurred a few times. V is TRBV4-1 and J is TRBJ1-6; D perhaps matches TRBD1 (5 bases). Germline V CDR1 and CDR2: MGHRA, YSYEKL. Trimming cost V 0 bases and J 3 bases, with 15 bases left between them. CDR3 length: 18 residues. CDR3 loop: CASSQEGQALVYNSPLHF. The CDR3 DNA reads as TGCGCCAGCAGCCAAGAGGGGCAGGCTTTGGTCTATAATTCACCCCTCCACTTT.

The V and J genes are TRBV6-5 and TRBJ1-2, with D perhaps TRBD1 (6 bases). V lost 2 bases to trimming and J lost 8 bases, with 18 bases between them. There are 15 residues in the CDR3. Germline assignment: CDR1 MNHEY and CDR2 SVGAGI. CDR3 sequence reads: CASSYDRTSPGGYTF. The DNA for the CDR3 is TGTGCCAGCAGTTACGACAGGACCTCGCCGGGGGGCTACACCTTC.

The table lists this clone with a count of one. This rearrangement joins TRBV18 to TRBJ2-2, with D tentatively TRBD1 or TRBD2 (6 bases each). The CDR3 runs to 15 residues. Germline V gene data show CDR1 as KGHSH and CDR2 as LQKENI. Trimming removed 5 bases from V and 3 bases from J, with 13 bases in between. The CDR3 bases are TGTGCCAGCTCAGCGTACAGGGAGGACACCGGGGAGCTGTTTTTT. Translation gives CASSAYREDTGELFF.

The chain links TRBV10-3 to TRBJ2-2; D call uncertain. The CDR3 has 14 residues. The V and J ends lost 3 bases and 4 bases respectively, with 9 bases between them. The germline V gene encodes CDR1 ENHRY and CDR2 SYGVKD. The CDR3 region has the DNA TGTGCCATCAGTGACGGGCAGCCCACCGGGGAGCTGTTTTTT. As protein: CAISDGQPTGELFF.